These 20 T cell receptor beta chains were sequenced from one sample in a study of T cells in Graves' hyperthyroidism and ophthalmopathy. Regions amplified from RNA transcripts were the TCR beta CDR3 regions. The TCR CDR3 was amplified in a first-round RT-PCR using the HTBI primer set. MiXCR, applied by TCRdb to the multiplex PCR reads, yields one record per CDR3 protein. This table holds about 500,000 distinct CDR3 sequences, 17% found once. Material: blood. The receptors were sampled from a woman younger than 35 with Graves' ophthalmopathy.

This clonotype was recorded a few times. The chain carries TRBV7-3 and TRBJ2-2; 9 bases align to TRBD1. V shed 2 bases, J shed 5 bases, and the junction held 6 bases outside the gene matches. The CDR3 contains 16 residues. Germline lookup yields CDR1 SGHTA and CDR2 FQGTGA. The CDR3 DNA is TGTGCCAGCAGCTTACGGACAGGGGTTGGTACCGGGGAGCTGTTTTTT. Protein sequence: CASSLRTGVGTGELFF.

Ten or more counts support this clonotype. V and J are TRBV20-1 and TRBJ1-1; maybe TRBD1 (5 bases). This CDR3 region has 13 residues. V was shortened by 5 bases and J by 0 bases, with 10 bases between the two germline ends. Germline lookup yields CDR1 DFQATT and CDR2 SNEGSKA (reference sequence). This CDR3 is CSARDSMNTEAFF. The CDR3 nucleotides are TGCAGTGCTCGCGACAGCATGAACACTGAAGCTTTCTTT.

V usage is TRBV4-3 and J usage is TRBJ2-4; D is possibly TRBD2 (6 bases). The V end was cut by 0 bases, the J end by 6 bases, with 12 bases between. Germline loops: CDR1 LGHNA, CDR2 YSLEER. The length of the CDR3 is 15 residues. The CDR3 coding sequence is TGCGCCAGCAGCCAAGAAGCGGGCGGAGTAAACATTCAGTACTTC. The encoded protein is CASSQEAGGVNIQYF.

This clonotype has a handful of counts. This chain connects TRBV29-1 to TRBJ2-1, with 8 bases aligning to TRBD2. This CDR3 has 14 amino acids. CDR1 SQVTM and CDR2 ANQGSEA come from the germline V gene. J was trimmed by 4 bases and V by 5 bases; bases with no gene match: 7. CDR3 coding DNA: TGCAGCGTTCCCTTAGCGGGATTTTACAATGAGCAGTTCTTC. Protein product: CSVPLAGFYNEQFF.

Comments on this clonotype: A read error may explain this, as a much larger clone is one base away. V and J are TRBV3-1 and TRBJ2-1; 12 nucleotides match TRBD2. The length of the CDR3 is 19 residues. Looked up from germline, CDR1 is LGHDT and CDR2 is YNNKEL (reference sequence). V trimming: 2 bases; J trimming: 7 bases; junction bases outside the gene matches: 15. The CDR3 is CASSQKYWTSGDVGNEQFF. For the CDR3, the DNA is TGTGCCAGCAGCCAAAAGTACTGGACTAGCGGGGATGTGGGGAATGAGCAGTTCTTC.

Concerning this clonotype itself: It may be a read error: a sequence one base away is much more abundant. The chain couples TRBV28 to TRBJ2-1; the D gene is possibly TRBD1 (6 bases). Trimming shortened V by 5 bases and J by 2 bases, and 19 bases separated the two germline ends. The length of the CDR3 is 17 residues. Looked up from germline, CDR1 is MDHEN and CDR2 is SYDVKM. CDR3 in DNA: TGTGCCAGCAGTCACCCGAGGGGGTCGATCCCCTACAATGAGCAGTTCTTC. It codes for CASSHPRGSIPYNEQFF.

To note about this clonotype: This sequence may be a read error, since a much larger clone differs from it by one base. The genes are TRBV27 and TRBJ1-1; maybe TRBD1 (5 bases). The germline CDR1 and CDR2 sequences are MNHEY and SMNVEV (reference sequence). Trimming cost V 2 bases and J 5 bases, with 12 bases left between them. The CDR3 runs 14 residues. DNA of the CDR3: TGTGCCAGCAGTTTAGGGGACGAATGGACTGAAGCTTTCTTT. It yields the protein CASSLGDEWTEAFF.

This clonotype was counted once. The chain has TRBV28 and TRBJ2-2; a possible D gene is TRBD1 (5 bases). Germline CDR1 and CDR2: MDHEN and SYDVKM. Trimming left V 6 bases short and J 1 base short, with 15 bases between. This CDR3 comprises 16 residues. CDR3 residues: CASSLLTEMNTGELFF. CDR3 sequence (DNA): TGTGCCAGCAGCCTCCTGACAGAAATGAACACCGGGGAGCTGTTTTTT.

This clonotype was observed a few times. The V call is TRBV7-9, the J call TRBJ2-2; D is ambiguous. CDR3 size: 14 residues. The germline V and J ends were trimmed by 5 bases and 2 bases, with 9 bases remaining between them. Germline assignment: CDR1 SEHNR and CDR2 FQNEAQ (reference sequence). The CDR3: CASSPDPNTGELFF. CDR3 sequence (DNA): TGTGCCAGCAGCCCGGACCCTAACACCGGGGAGCTGTTTTTT.

This clonotype was seen more than once but under ten times. The chain has TRBV10-3 and TRBJ2-2; 7 nucleotides match TRBD1. Trimming at V came to 10 bases and at J to 5 bases, leaving 1 base not matched to a gene. Germline V CDR1 and CDR2: ENHRY, SYGVKD. The CDR3 is 11 amino acids. The CDR3 sequence: CATQGTGELFF. Here the CDR3 DNA reads TGTGCCACACAGGGGACCGGGGAGCTGTTTTTT.

This clonotype turned up a few times. The rearrangement joins TRBV19 to TRBJ2-1; 8 bases line up with TRBD1. In germline, CDR1 is LNHDA, CDR2 SQIVND (reference sequence). This CDR3 is 16 amino acids long. The V and J ends lost 4 bases and 2 bases, in that order; junction bases with no gene match: 7. The CDR3 nucleotides are TGTGCCAGTAGTACCCCAGACAGGGGTGCCTACAATGAGCAGTTCTTC. It encodes CASSTPDRGAYNEQFF.

Many counts were recorded for this clonotype. The V call is TRBV28, the J call TRBJ1-2; 7 bases line up with TRBD1. Per the germline V gene, CDR1 is MDHEN and CDR2 is SYDVKM. V shed 5 bases, J shed 4 bases, and the junction held 7 bases outside the gene matches. CDR3 size: 14 residues. The CDR3 region has the DNA TGTGCCAGCAGTGTCCCCGGGACAGCCTATGGCTACACCTTC. This gives the protein CASSVPGTAYGYTF.

Ten or more counts support this clonotype. The J gene is TRBJ1-1, the V gene TRBV24-1; perhaps TRBD1 as D (5 bases). CDR3 length equals 15 residues. Germline CDR1 KGHDR, CDR2 SFDVKD. Trimming stripped 1 base from V and 4 bases from J, with 12 bases between. The CDR3 here is CATSDFRAGTTEAFF. DNA of the CDR3: TGTGCCACCAGTGATTTCAGGGCAGGGACCACTGAAGCTTTCTTT.

This rearrangement joins TRBV19 to TRBJ1-5, with D possibly being TRBD1 (5 bases). Germline V gene sequence: CDR1 LNHDA, CDR2 SQIVND (reference sequence). V was cut by 9 bases and J by 7 bases, with 22 bases left in between. The CDR3 is made up of 15 amino acids. The CDR3 nucleotides are TGTGCCAGCCAGGGACTCCTCAAACCAGGCCAGCCCCAGCATTTT. Amino acid sequence: CASQGLLKPGQPQHF.

The sample holds a few counts of this clonotype. The junction and the germline gene differ at one end; a read error may be behind it. The CDR3 DNA is TGCGCCAGCAGCCATACGGACAGGGGGAAGGAGCTGTTTTTT. It is translated as CASSHTDRGKELFF. V is TRBV3-1 and J is TRBJ2-2; 10 bases line up with TRBD1. The CDR3 runs 14 residues. From germline, CDR1 is LGHDT and CDR2 YNNKEL (reference sequence).

The table lists this clonotype with many counts. The CDR3 region has the DNA TGCGCCAGCAGCTTCCGGTGGACAGGGGGTGATGGCTACACCTTC. Its protein is CASSFRWTGGDGYTF. This chain links TRBV5-1 with TRBJ1-2, with TRBD1 identical over 10 bases. After removal of 2 bases from V and 6 bases from J, the junction contained 7 bases not matched to a gene. Germline V gives CDR1 SGHRS, CDR2 YFSETQ. This CDR3 region has 15 residues.

This clonotype was seen more than once but under ten times. The rearrangement joins TRBV3-1 to TRBJ2-1; 14 bases fit TRBD2. There are 21 residues in the CDR3. V lost 1 base and J lost 0; bases outside the gene matches: 11. CDR1 is LGHDT, CDR2 YNNKEL, per germline (reference sequence). The CDR3 spells CASSQVAELGTSGSSYNEQFF. The CDR3 DNA is TGTGCCAGCAGCCAAGTAGCGGAACTAGGGACTAGCGGGAGCTCCTACAATGAGCAGTTCTTC.

V is TRBV3-1 and J is TRBJ2-5; 11 bases map to TRBD2. The length of the CDR3 is 15 residues. Losses at the gene ends were 3 bases for V and 4 bases for J; bases not matched to a gene: 4. CDR1 is LGHDT and CDR2 is YNNKEL in the germline V gene (reference sequence). CDR3 amino acids: CASSHSGGGGETQYF. DNA for the CDR3: TGTGCCAGCAGCCATAGCGGGGGGGGAGGAGAGACCCAGTACTTC.

V gene TRBV13 combines with J gene TRBJ1-2, with no clear D. The CDR3 spans 18 residues. Germline values: CDR1 PRHDT, CDR2 FYEKMQ (reference sequence). Between the trimmed V and J ends, which lost 5 bases and 4 bases, there was a span of 26 bases. CDR3 region: CASSPEGGITILGYGYTF. Here the CDR3 DNA reads TGTGCCAGCAGCCCCGAGGGTGGGATAACGATATTGGGCTATGGCTACACCTTC.

This clonotype was detected ten times or more. The CDR3 here is CASSLSLAGGRRQYF. The CDR3 bases are TGTGCCAGCAGCTTATCTCTAGCGGGGGGGCGGAGGCAGTATTTT. The chain recombines TRBV7-2 with TRBJ2-3, with 12 bases lining up with TRBD2. V dropped 2 bases and J dropped 11; count of bases not matched to a gene: 8. This CDR3 comprises 15 residues. From germline, CDR1 is SGHTA and CDR2 FQGNSA.